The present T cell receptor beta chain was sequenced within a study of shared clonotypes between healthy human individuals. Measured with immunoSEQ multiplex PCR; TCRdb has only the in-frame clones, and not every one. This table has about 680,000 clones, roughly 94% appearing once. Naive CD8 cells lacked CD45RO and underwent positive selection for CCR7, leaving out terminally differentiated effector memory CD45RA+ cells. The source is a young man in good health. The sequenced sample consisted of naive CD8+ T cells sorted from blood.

The CDR3 DNA reads TGTGCCAGCAGTTATGGGGCTTTCAACGAGCAGTACTTC. Translated, it gives CASSYGAFNEQYF. The rearrangement joins TRBV27 to TRBJ2-7; D is perhaps TRBD1 (5 bases). Germline V gene lookup returns CDR1 MNHEY and CDR2 SMNVEV (reference sequence). Trimming removed 4 bases at V and 5 bases at J, with 12 bases between. The CDR3 extends over 13 amino acids.